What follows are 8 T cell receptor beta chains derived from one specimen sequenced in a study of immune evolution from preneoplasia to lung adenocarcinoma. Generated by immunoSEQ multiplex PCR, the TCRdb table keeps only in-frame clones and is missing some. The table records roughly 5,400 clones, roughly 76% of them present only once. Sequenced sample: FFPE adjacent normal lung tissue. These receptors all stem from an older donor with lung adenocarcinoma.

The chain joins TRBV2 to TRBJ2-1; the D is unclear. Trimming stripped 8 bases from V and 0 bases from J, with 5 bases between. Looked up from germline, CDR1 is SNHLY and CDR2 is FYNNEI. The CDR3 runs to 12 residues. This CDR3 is CASGGSYNEQFF. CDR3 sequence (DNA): TGTGCCAGCGGCGGCTCCTACAATGAGCAGTTCTTC.

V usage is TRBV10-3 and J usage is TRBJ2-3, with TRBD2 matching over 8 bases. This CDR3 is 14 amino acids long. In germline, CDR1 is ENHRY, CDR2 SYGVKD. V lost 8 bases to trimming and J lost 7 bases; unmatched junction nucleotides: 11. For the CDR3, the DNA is TGTGCCATCGAGGCGGGAGGAACGACCAATACGCAGTATTTT. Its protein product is CAIEAGGTTNTQYF.

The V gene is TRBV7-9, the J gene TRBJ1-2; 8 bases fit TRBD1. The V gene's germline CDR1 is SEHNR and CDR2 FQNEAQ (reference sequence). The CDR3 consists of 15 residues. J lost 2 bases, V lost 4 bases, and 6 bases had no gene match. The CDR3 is CASSSTQGANYGYTF. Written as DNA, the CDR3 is TGTGCCAGCAGCTCAACCCAGGGGGCCAACTATGGCTACACCTTC.

The CDR3 loop is CASSQARETRDTQYF. The CDR3 nucleotides are TGTGCCAGCAGCCAAGCGCGGGAGACCCGAGATACGCAGTATTTT. The chain couples TRBV13 to TRBJ2-3; TRBD2 agrees at 7 bases. The CDR3 runs to 15 residues. V trimming: 5 bases; J trimming: 5 bases; junction bases outside the gene matches: 10. The germline gives CDR1 PRHDT, CDR2 FYEKMQ (reference sequence).

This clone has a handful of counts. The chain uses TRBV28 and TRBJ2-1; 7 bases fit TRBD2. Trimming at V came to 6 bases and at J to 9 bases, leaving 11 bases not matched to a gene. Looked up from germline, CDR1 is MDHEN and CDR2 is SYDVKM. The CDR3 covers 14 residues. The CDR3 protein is CASSQWEGLVEQFF. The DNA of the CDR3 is TGTGCCAGCAGCCAATGGGAGGGGTTGGTTGAGCAGTTCTTC. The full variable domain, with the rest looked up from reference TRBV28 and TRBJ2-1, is DVKVTQSSRYLVKRTGEKVFLECVQDMDHENMFWYRQDPGLGLRLIYFSYDVKMKEKGDIPEGYSVSREKKERFSLILESASTNQTSMYLCASSQWEGLVEQFFGPGTRLTVL.

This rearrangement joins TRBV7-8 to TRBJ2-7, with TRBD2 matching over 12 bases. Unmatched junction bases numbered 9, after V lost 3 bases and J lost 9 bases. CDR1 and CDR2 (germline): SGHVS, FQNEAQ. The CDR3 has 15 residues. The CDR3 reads CASSFDLAGGIVQYF. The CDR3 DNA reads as TGTGCCAGCAGCTTCGATCTAGCGGGAGGGATTGTGCAGTACTTC.

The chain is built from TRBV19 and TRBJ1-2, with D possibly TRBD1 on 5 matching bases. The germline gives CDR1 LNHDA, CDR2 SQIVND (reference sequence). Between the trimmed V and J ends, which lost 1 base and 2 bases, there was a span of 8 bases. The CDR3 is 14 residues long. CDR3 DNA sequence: TGTGCCAGTAGTATAGCACAGGTGAACTATGGCTACACCTTC. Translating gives CASSIAQVNYGYTF.

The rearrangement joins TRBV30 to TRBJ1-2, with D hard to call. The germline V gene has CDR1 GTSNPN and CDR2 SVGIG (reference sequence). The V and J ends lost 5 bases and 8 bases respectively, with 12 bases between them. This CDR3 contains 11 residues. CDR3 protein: CAWENMGGYTF. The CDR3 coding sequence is TGTGCCTGGGAAAATATGGGAGGCTACACCTTC.